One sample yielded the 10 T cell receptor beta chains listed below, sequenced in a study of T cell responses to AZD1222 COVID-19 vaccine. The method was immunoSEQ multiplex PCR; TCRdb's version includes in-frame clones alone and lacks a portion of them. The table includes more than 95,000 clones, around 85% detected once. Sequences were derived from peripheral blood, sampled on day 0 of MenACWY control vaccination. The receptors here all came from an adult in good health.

CDR3 loop: CASSRTFGGSSYEQYF. For the CDR3, the DNA is TGTGCCAGCAGCCGTACCTTCGGGGGGAGCTCCTACGAGCAGTACTTC. The chain couples TRBV7-2 to TRBJ2-7; 7 bases match TRBD2. The CDR3 extends over 16 amino acids. V shed 5 bases and J 0 bases; nucleotides not matched to a gene: 10. The germline CDR1 and CDR2 sequences are SGHTA and FQGNSA.

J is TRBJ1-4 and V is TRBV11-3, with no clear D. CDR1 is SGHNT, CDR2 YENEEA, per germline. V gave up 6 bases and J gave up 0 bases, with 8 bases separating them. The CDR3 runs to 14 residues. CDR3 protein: CASRQTATNEKLFF. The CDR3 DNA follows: TGTGCCAGCAGACAGACGGCAACTAATGAAAAACTGTTTTTT.

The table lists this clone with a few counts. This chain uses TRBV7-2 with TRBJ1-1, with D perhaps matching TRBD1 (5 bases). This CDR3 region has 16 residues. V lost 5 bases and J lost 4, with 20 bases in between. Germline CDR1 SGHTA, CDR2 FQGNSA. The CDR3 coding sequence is TGTGCCAGCAGCGATCCCCCCGGGGGAGAGGGCACTGAAGCTTTCTTT. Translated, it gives CASSDPPGGEGTEAFF.

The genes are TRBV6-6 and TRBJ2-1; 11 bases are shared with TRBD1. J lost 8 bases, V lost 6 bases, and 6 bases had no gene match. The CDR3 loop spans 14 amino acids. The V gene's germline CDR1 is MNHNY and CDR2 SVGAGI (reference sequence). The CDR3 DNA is TGTGCCAGCAGCCAGGGACAGGGGGTAGATGAGCAGTTCTTC. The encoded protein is CASSQGQGVDEQFF.

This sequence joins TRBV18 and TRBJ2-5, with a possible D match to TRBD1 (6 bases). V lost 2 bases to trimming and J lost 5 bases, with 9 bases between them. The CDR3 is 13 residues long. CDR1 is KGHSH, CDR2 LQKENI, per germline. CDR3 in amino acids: CASSPAGEETQYF. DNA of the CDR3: TGTGCCAGCTCACCAGCAGGGGAGGAGACCCAGTACTTC.

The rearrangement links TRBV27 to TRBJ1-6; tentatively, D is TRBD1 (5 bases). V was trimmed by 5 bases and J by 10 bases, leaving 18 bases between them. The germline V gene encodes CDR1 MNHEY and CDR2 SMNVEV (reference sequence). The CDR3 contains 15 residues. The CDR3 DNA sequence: TGTGCCAGCAGTCGCGGGGGAAGGGCCGGATCACCCCTCCACTTT. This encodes CASSRGGRAGSPLHF.

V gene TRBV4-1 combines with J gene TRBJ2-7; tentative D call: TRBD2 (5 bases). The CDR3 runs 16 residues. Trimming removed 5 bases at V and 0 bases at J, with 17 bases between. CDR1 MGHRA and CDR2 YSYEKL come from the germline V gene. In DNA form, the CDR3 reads TGCGCCAGCAGCTCTCAACTCGGACTCAACTCCTACGAGCAGTACTTC. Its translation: CASSSQLGLNSYEQYF.

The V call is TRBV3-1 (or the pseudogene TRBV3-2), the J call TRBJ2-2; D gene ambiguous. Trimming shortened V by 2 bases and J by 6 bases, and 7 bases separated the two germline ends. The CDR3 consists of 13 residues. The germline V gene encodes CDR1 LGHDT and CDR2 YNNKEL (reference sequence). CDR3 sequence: CASSQPLAGELFF. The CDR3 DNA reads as TGTGCCAGCAGCCAACCGTTAGCCGGGGAGCTGTTTTTT.

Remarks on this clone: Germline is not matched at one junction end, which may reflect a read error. The CDR3 loop is CASTLTGAGNTIYF. CDR3 DNA: TGTGCCAGCACCCTGACAGGGGCTGGGAACACCATATATTTT. The chain joins TRBV7-9 to TRBJ1-3; 8 bases fit TRBD1. CDR1 is SEHNR and CDR2 is FQNEAQ in the germline V gene (reference sequence). This CDR3 has 14 amino acids.

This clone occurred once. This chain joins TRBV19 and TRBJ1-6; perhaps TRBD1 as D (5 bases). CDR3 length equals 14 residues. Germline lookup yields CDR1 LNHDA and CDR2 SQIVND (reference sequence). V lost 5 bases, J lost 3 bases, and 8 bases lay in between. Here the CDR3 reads CASSGTVYNSPLHF. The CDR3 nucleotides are TGTGCCAGTAGTGGGACGGTCTATAATTCACCCCTCCACTTT.